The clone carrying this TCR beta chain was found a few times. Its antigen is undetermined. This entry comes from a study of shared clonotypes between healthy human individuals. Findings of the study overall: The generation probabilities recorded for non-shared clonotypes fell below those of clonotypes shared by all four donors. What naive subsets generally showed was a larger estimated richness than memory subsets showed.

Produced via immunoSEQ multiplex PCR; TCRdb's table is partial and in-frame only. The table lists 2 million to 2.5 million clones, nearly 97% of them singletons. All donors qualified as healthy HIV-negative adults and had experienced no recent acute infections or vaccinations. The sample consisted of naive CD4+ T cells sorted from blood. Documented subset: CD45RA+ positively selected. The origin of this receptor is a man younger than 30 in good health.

Here the CDR3 DNA reads TGTGCCAGCAGCCCGGGCTGGACGGAGTCACCCCTCCACTTT. As protein: CASSPGWTESPLHF. The chain carries TRBV5-6 and TRBJ1-6; D ambiguous. This CDR3 spans 14 amino acids. Trimming stripped 4 bases from V and 10 bases from J, with 15 bases between. Germline CDR1 SGHDT, CDR2 YYEEEE.